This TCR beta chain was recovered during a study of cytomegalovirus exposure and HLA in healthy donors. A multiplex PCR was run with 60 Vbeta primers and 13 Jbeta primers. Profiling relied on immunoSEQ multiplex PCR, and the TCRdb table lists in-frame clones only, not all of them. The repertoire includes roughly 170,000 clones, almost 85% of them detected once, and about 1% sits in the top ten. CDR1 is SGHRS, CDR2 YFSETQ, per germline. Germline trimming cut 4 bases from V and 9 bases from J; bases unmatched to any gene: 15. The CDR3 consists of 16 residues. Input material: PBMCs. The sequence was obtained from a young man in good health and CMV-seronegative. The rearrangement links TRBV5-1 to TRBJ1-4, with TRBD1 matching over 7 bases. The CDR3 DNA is TGCGCCAGCAGCCTGGGCGACACAGGGGCAATGAAAAAACTGTTTTTT. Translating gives CASSLGDTGAMKKLFF.